This TCR beta chain stems from a study of blood T cells in healthy people across ages. Together with a sample-barcoded 5' primer, a J-beta primer mix was included in a second PCR lasting about 7 to 11 cycles. Each CDR3 protein gets one entry after TCRdb re-called the 5' RACE reads with MiXCR. The sample consists of some 640,000 distinct CDR3 sequences, roughly 30% of them appearing once. Regarding this clonotype: Its specificity is unknown. A much bigger clone sits one base away, suggesting this may be a read error.

Study results and caveats: Among T cells, TCR beta diversity per million cells dropped roughly linearly as age rose. Whereas aged donors had fewer naive CD4+ cells, long-lived donors had more of them and higher diversity.

Germline loops: CDR1 DFQATT, CDR2 SNEGSKA (reference sequence). The CDR3 covers 12 residues. Trimming removed 2 bases from V and 4 bases from J, with 7 bases in between. This clonotype originated in a woman older than 75 in good health. The chain couples TRBV20-1 to TRBJ2-3; D call uncertain. Sample: blood. The CDR3 sequence: CSARTSADTQYF. The DNA of the CDR3 is TGCAGTGCTAGAACTTCGGCAGATACGCAGTATTTT.